One sample yielded the 6 T cell receptor beta chains listed below, sequenced in a study of T-cell memory formation after mild COVID-19. TCRdb used MiXCR to reprocess the 5' RACE reads, holding one entry per CDR3 protein. The repertoire holds about 560,000 distinct CDR3 sequences, with roughly 20% as singletons. Material for sequencing was PBMCs or a T cell subset sorted from them (not recorded which). Receptors originate from an adult woman who had mild COVID-19 (a few samples of this study predate the infection). Cell type and time point are not known.

This clonotype showed up just a few times. J is TRBJ2-1 and V is TRBV25-1; TRBD1 matches 7 bases. Looked up from germline, CDR1 is MGHDK and CDR2 is SYGVNS. This CDR3 has 12 residues. Unmatched junction bases numbered 6, after V lost 6 bases and J lost 10 bases. CDR3 nucleotide sequence: TGTGCCAGCAGCACAGGGGTACGAGAGCAGTTCTTC. It codes for CASSTGVREQFF.

The CDR3 nucleotides are TGTGCCAGCAGTGAGGACATGAGCATGAACACTGAAGCTTTCTTT. Translated, it gives CASSEDMSMNTEAFF. The chain combines TRBV2 with TRBJ1-1; maybe TRBD1 (5 bases). The V end was cut by 3 bases, the J end by 0 bases, with 11 bases between. Looked up from germline, CDR1 is SNHLY and CDR2 is FYNNEI. This CDR3 contains 15 residues.

The chain joins TRBV20-1 to TRBJ2-7; a weak D match, TRBD1 (5 bases). This CDR3 spans 11 amino acids. The V end was cut by 5 bases, the J end by 2 bases, with 7 bases between. The germline V gene encodes CDR1 DFQATT and CDR2 SNEGSKA (reference sequence). This chain's CDR3 is CSAGAAYEQYF. For the CDR3, the DNA is TGCAGTGCTGGGGCCGCCTACGAGCAGTACTTC.

This clonotype has just a few counts. CDR3 amino acids: CASSGDEGTGTYEQYF. CDR3 nucleotides: TGTGCCAGCAGTGGGGACGAAGGGACTGGGACCTACGAGCAGTACTTC. This rearrangement joins TRBV12-3 or TRBV12-4 to TRBJ2-7; tentative D call: TRBD2 (6 bases). Trimming removed 5 bases at V and 2 bases at J, with 19 bases between. The CDR3 covers 16 residues.

V usage is TRBV3-1 and J usage is TRBJ2-4; 8 nucleotides agree with TRBD1. Trimming cost V 4 bases and J 1 base; bases outside gene matches: 3. The CDR3 covers 15 residues. Germline V gives CDR1 LGHDT, CDR2 YNNKEL (reference sequence). This CDR3 reads CASSPQGAAKNIQYF. The CDR3 bases are TGTGCCAGCAGCCCCCAGGGGGCGGCCAAAAACATTCAGTACTTC.

Only one count was recorded for this clonotype. The junction departs from the called germline gene at one end, perhaps through a read error. The chain carries TRBV29-1 and TRBJ2-7; tentative D call: TRBD2 (5 bases). Germline loops: CDR1 SQVTM, CDR2 ANQGSEA. The CDR3 spans 13 residues. CDR3 DNA: TGTAGCGTTGAATTGGGTAGCTCCTACGAGCAGTACTTC. Protein: CSVELGSSYEQYF.